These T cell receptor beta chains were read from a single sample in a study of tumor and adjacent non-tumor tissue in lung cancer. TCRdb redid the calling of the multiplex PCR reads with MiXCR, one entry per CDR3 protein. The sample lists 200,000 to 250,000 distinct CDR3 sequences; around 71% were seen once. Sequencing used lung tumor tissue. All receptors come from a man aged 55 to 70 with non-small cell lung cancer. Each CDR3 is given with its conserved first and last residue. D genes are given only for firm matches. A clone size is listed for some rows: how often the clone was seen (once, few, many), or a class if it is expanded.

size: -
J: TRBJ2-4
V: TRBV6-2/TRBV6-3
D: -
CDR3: CASRGLPKHSKNIQYF
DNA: TGTGCCAGCAGGGGACTCCCCAAGCACTCCAAAAACATTCAGTACTTC

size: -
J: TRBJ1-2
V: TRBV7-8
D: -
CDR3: CASSLDGDHGYTF
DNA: TGTGCCAGCAGCTTGGACGGAGACCATGGCTACACCTTC

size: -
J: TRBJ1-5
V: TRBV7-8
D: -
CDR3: CASTLELVRPGNQPQHF
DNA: TGTGCCAGCACCTTAGAGCTCGTCAGGCCAGGGAATCAGCCCCAGCATTTT

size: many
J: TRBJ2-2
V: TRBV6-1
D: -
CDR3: CASTRETNTGELFF
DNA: TGTGCCAGCACGAGGGAAACGAACACCGGGGAGCTGTTTTTT

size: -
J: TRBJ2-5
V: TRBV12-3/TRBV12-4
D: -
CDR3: CTSSLWGGETQYF
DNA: TGTACCAGCAGTTTGTGGGGCGGGGAGACCCAGTACTTC

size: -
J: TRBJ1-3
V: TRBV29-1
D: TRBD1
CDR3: CGVKPSQGSGNTIYF
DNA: TGCGGCGTTAAGCCCTCACAGGGGTCTGGAAACACCATATATTTT

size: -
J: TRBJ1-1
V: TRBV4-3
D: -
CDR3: CASSQDVPGSSDADAFF
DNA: TGCGCCAGCAGCCAAGACGTTCCGGGCAGTTCGGACGCTGACGCTTTCTTT

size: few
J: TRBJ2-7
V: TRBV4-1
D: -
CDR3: CASSPGGASSYEQYF
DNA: TGCGCCAGCAGCCCGGGGGGCGCAAGCTCCTACGAGCAGTACTTC

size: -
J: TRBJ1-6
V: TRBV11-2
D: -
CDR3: CASRLGGDNNSPHHF
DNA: TGTGCCAGCAGGTTGGGAGGGGACAATAATTCACCCCACCACTTT

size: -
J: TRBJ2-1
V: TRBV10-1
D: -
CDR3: CASSESGGERESTFNNEQFF
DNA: TGCGCCAGCAGTGAGTCAGGAGGGGAGCGTGAATCGACTTTCAACAATGAGCAGTTCTTC

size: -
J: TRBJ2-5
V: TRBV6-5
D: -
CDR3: CASSFQGRTQETQYF
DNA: TGTGCCAGCAGTTTTCAAGGGCGTACACAAGAGACCCAGTACTTC

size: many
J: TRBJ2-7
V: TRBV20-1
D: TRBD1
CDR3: CSADRGSTPYEQYF
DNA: TGCAGTGCTGACAGGGGGTCTACTCCTTACGAGCAGTACTTC

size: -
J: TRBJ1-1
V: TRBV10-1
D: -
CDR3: CASTVDQNTEAFF
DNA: TGCGCCAGCACTGTAGACCAGAATACTGAAGCTTTCTTT

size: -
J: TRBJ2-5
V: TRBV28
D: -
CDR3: CASSFWASGETQYF
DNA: TGTGCCAGCAGTTTTTGGGCTTCGGGGGAGACCCAGTACTTC

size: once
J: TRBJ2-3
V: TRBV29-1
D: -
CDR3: CSVGLDRQYF
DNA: TGCAGCGTTGGGCTAGATAGGCAGTATTTT

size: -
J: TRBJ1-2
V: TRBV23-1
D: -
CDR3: CASSPYYGRWSYGYTF
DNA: TGCGCCAGCAGTCCCTACTATGGGCGGTGGAGCTATGGCTACACCTTC

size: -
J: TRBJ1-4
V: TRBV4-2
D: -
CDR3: CASSRDVLSGEKLFF
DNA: TGTGCCAGCAGCCGAGATGTCCTATCTGGTGAAAAACTGTTTTTT

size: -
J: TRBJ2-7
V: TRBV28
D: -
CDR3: CASSSNGGEQYF
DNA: TGTGCCAGCAGTTCGAACGGAGGCGAGCAGTACTTC

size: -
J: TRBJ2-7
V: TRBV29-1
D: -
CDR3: CSVEGSEHGQYF
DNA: TGCAGCGTTGAAGGCTCTGAACACGGGCAGTACTTC

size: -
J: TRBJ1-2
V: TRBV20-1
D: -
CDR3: CSAREGQIYGRTF
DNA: TGCAGTGCTAGAGAGGGACAAATCTATGGCCGCACCTTC

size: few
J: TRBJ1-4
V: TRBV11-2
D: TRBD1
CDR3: CASSLSPGTGDEKLFF
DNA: TGTGCCAGCAGCTTATCGCCCGGGACAGGGGATGAAAAACTGTTTTTT

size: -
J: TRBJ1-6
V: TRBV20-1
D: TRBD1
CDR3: CTARDQMGQGSPLHF
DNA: TGCACTGCTAGAGATCAAATGGGACAGGGGTCACCACTCCACTTT

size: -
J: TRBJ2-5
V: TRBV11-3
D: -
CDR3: CSSTYFGGQATQYF
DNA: TGTTCCAGCACCTACTTTGGGGGTCAAGCGACCCAGTACTTC

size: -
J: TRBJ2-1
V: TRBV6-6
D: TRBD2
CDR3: CASSSTSRPNNEQFF
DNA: TGTGCCAGCAGTTCGACTAGCAGGCCGAACAATGAGCAGTTCTTC

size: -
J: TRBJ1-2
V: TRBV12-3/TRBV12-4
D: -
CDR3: CASSWWDGNGYIF
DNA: TGTGCCAGCAGTTGGTGGGATGGGAATGGTTACATCTTC

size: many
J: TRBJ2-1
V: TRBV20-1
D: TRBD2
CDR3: CSAHLAGDFYNEQFF
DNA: TGCAGTGCTCATTTAGCGGGGGATTTCTACAATGAGCAGTTCTTC

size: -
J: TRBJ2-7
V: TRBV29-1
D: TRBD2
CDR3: CSVGGLAGNSFEQYF
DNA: TGCAGCGTTGGGGGACTAGCGGGAAACTCCTTCGAGCAGTACTTC

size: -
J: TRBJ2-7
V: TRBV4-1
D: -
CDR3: CASSLYTQSSYEQYF
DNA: TGCGCCAGCAGCCTTTACACCCAAAGCTCATACGAGCAGTACTTC

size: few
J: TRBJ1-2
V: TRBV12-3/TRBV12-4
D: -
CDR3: CASSLTTDGYTF
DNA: TGTGCCAGCAGTTTGACGACGGATGGCTACACCTTC

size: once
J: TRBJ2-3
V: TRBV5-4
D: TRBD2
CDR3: CSSSLAAGDTQFF
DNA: TGTTCCAGCAGCTTGGCGGCGGGAGATACGCAGTTTTTT

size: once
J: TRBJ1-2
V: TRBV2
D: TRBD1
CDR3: CASSGTRASSQGGYIF
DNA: TGTGCAAGCAGTGGAACCCGGGCCAGTTCCCAAGGGGGCTACATCTTC

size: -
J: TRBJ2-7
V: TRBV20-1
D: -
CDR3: CSAGPARGDEQYF
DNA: TGCAGTGCCGGCCCAGCGAGAGGAGACGAGCAGTACTTC

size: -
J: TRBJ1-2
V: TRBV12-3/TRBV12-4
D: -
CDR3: CASSSSTGTVYTF
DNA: TGTGCCAGCAGTTCGAGTACAGGGACTGTCTACACCTTC

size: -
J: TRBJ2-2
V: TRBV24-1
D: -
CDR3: CATGPRWGNTGELVF
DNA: TGTGCCACCGGCCCGAGATGGGGGAACACCGGGGAGCTGGTTTTT

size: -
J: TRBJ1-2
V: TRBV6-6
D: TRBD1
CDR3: CVSSYSEQGAAGYTF
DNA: TGTGTCAGCAGTTACTCCGAACAGGGGGCGGCTGGCTACACCTTC

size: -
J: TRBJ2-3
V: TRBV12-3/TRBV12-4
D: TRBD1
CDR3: CASRGQGTSTDTQYF
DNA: TGTGCCAGCAGGGGACAGGGCACTAGCACAGATACGCAGTATTTT

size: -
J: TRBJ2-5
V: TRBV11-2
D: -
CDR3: CASSSEFMVTRYF
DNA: TGTGCCAGCAGCTCGGAATTTATGGTGACACGGTACTTC

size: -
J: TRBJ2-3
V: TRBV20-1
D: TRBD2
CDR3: CSAGLVGTDTQYF
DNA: TGCAGTGCTGGACTAGTGGGGACAGATACGCAGTATTTT

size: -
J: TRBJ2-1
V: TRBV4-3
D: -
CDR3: CTSSQDPEGGIRNEQFF
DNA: TGCACCAGCAGCCAAGACCCGGAGGGCGGGATAAGAAATGAACAGTTCTTC

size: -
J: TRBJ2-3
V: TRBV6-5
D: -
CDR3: CASTSTTDTQYF
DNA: TGTGCCAGCACTTCTACCACAGATACGCAGTATTTT

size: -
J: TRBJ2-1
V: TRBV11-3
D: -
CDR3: CASSFSGADNEQFF
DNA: TGTGCCAGCAGCTTTTCGGGAGCCGACAATGAGCAGTTCTTC